The clone carrying this T cell receptor beta chain was seen many times. Its antigen is unknown. The TCR beta cDNA libraries carried unique molecular identifiers. The yield from about 1 to 10 million T cells was 500,000 or so cDNA molecules in total. TCRdb reprocessed the PCR reads via MiXCR and lists one record per CDR3 protein. The profile shows some 800,000 distinct CDR3 sequences, just over 45% of them singletons. The data stem from a study of post-analysis software for immune sequencing data. About the study: Both relapsing-remitting and secondary progressive multiple sclerosis featured among the disease courses, as did progressive-relapsing multiple sclerosis.

Notes on the study in general: Normalized Chao1 diversity in multiple sclerosis patients fell significantly below that of controls.

The sample consisted of blood. This receptor was taken from a girl aged 5-17 years with multiple sclerosis.

The CDR3 nucleotides read TGCAGTGCTAGAGATGCGGCGGGAGGGGGTGGCTATGGCTACACCTTC. Translated: CSARDAAGGGGYGYTF. The J gene is TRBJ1-2, the V gene TRBV20-1, with a weak D call TRBD1 (6 bases). V lost 0 bases, J lost 4 bases, and 18 bases lay in between. This CDR3 contains 16 residues. Germline V lookup: CDR1 DFQATT, CDR2 SNEGSKA (reference sequence).